The source of this T cell receptor (beta chain) is a study of regulatory and conventional T cells in RAG deficiency. The CDR3 contains 13 residues. Trimming stripped 6 bases from V and 8 bases from J, with 16 bases between. CDR1 is SGHTA and CDR2 is FQGTGA in the germline V gene. TCRdb's table, derived via immunoSEQ multiplex PCR, lists solely in-frame clones and lacks some. The table shows fewer than 35,000 clones, with around 89% occurring only once. In addition, the sample was reused for a study of regulatory T cells. As that study records: The primer mix had 52 TRBV and 13 TRBJ primers.

This TCR came from a human donor in good health. The chain couples TRBV7-3 to TRBJ1-2; no clear D gene. Sequencing used CD8+ T cells sorted from blood. CDR3 amino acids: CASSDRSGRGYTF. The DNA for the CDR3 is TGTGCCAGCAGTGACCGGTCCGGAAGGGGCTACACCTTC.